This T cell receptor beta chain was sequenced for a study of cytomegalovirus exposure and HLA in healthy donors. General study findings and limits: Overall, under 200 TCR beta chains were annotated as cytomegalovirus-associated. Earlier analysis yielded a pattern in which most TCR beta V segments were productive about 90% or about 30% of the time.

The PCR made use of 60 Vbeta and 13 Jbeta primers. Method: immunoSEQ multiplex PCR; TCRdb's copy keeps in-frame clones and lacks some. Among approximately 190,000 clones listed, more than 65% were seen once. The CDR3 covers 13 residues. Trimming removed 6 bases at V and 1 base at J, with 9 bases between. Germline V lookup: CDR1 MNHNS, CDR2 SASEGT. This clone was seen more than once but under ten times. Its antigen is unidentified. This rearrangement joins TRBV6-1 to TRBJ1-1; tentative D call: TRBD1 (5 bases). The sample taken for sequencing was PBMCs. This sequence was found in a man aged 45-65 years in good health and CMV-seronegative. For the CDR3, the DNA is TGTGCCAGCAGAGAGACAGCGAACACTGAAGCTTTCTTT. Amino acids: CASRETANTEAFF.